This TCR beta chain was recovered during a study of T cell repertoires in cytomegalovirus infection. As for this clonotype: Its specificity is unknown.

MiXCR, applied by TCRdb to the reads, yields one record per CDR3 protein. The sample gives hundreds of thousands of distinct CDR3 sequences, less than 35% of which show up once; about an eighth is in the top ten. This CDR3 has 15 residues. Germline CDR1 is LGHNA and CDR2 is YSLEER. V lost 1 base and J lost 6, with 12 bases in between. The genes are TRBV4-3 and TRBJ1-4; D might be TRBD1 (5 bases). The receptor's source is a human donor in good health (CMV status not recorded). Some clones in this sample may be carry-over from other donors' samples. Sequenced here: cultured CD8+ T cells from PBMCs, sampled from culture after CMV antigen stimulation. In DNA form, the CDR3 reads TGCGCCAGCAGCCAAGGGGACCTAGCCTATGAAAAACTGTTTTTT. Translation: CASSQGDLAYEKLFF.